One TCR beta chain is described in this entry. The PCR made use of 60 Vbeta and 13 Jbeta primers. Method: immunoSEQ multiplex PCR; TCRdb's copy keeps in-frame clones and lacks some. The data contain 100,000 or so clones, about 80% of them singletons. This specimen belongs to a study of cytomegalovirus exposure and HLA in healthy donors. CDR1 and CDR2 from the germline V gene are MDHEN and SYDVKM. The CDR3 runs to 14 residues. Germline trimming cut 4 bases from V and 5 bases from J; bases unmatched to any gene: 5. The receptor's source is a man aged 40-49 years in good health and CMV-seropositive. The chain joins TRBV28 to TRBJ2-3; 8 nucleotides match TRBD1. The sequencing sample was made of PBMCs. The CDR3 spells CASSWDRTGDTQYF. The CDR3 region has the DNA TGTGCCAGCAGTTGGGACAGGACCGGAGATACGCAGTATTTT. Full variable domain (outside the CDR3, taken from reference TRBV28 and TRBJ2-3): DVKVTQSSRYLVKRTGEKVFLECVQDMDHENMFWYRQDPGLGLRLIYFSYDVKMKEKGDIPEGYSVSREKKERFSLILESASTNQTSMYLCASSWDRTGDTQYFGPGTRLTVL.